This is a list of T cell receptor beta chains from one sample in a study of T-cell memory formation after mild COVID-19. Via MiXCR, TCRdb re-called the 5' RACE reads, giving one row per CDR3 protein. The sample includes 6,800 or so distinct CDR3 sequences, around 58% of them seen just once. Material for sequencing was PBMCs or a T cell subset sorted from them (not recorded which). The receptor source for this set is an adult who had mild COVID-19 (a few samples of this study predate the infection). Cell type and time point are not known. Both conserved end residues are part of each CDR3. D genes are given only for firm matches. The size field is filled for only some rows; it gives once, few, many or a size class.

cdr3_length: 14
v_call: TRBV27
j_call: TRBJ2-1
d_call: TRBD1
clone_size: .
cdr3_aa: CASSPMGQYNEQFF
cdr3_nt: TGTGCCAGCAGTCCCATGGGACAGTACAATGAGCAGTTCTTC

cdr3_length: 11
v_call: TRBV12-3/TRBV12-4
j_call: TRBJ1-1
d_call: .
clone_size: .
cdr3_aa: CASSLMGEAFF
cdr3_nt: TGTGCCAGCAGTTTAATGGGGGAAGCTTTCTTT

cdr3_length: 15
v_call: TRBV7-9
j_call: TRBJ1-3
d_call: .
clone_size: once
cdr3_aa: CASSLQRFGGDTIYF
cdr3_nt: TGTGCCAGCAGCTTACAGCGGTTCGGAGGGGACACCATATATTTT

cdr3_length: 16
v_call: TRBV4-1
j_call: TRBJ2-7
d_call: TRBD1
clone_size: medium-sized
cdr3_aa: CVSSQGPGDRAYEQYF
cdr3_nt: TGCGTCAGCAGCCAAGGTCCCGGGGACAGAGCTTACGAGCAGTACTTC

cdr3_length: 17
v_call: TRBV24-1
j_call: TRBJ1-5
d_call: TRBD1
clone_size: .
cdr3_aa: CATSDPWRNRGDQPQHF
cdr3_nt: TGTGCCACCAGTGATCCGTGGCGGAACAGGGGTGATCAGCCCCAGCATTTT

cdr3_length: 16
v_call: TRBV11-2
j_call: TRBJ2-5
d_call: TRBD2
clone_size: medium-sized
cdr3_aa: CASSPFSGGPQETQYF
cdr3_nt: TGTGCCAGCAGCCCATTCAGCGGGGGACCCCAAGAGACCCAGTACTTC

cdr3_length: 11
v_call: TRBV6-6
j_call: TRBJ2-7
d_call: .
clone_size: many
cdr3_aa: CASAGPDEQYF
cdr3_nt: TGTGCCAGCGCTGGGCCCGACGAGCAGTACTTC

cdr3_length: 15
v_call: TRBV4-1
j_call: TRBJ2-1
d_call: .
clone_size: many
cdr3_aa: CASSQPKGVHDEQFF
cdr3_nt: TGCGCCAGCAGCCAACCGAAGGGGGTTCACGATGAGCAGTTCTTC

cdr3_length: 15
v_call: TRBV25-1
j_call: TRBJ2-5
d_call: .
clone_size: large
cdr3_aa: CASSAIQSYQETQYF
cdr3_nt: TGTGCCAGCAGTGCCATCCAGAGCTACCAAGAGACCCAGTACTTC

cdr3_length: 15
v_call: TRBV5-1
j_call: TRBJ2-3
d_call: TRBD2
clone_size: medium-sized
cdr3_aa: CASSFLAGVTDTQYF
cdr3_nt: TGCGCCAGCAGCTTTCTAGCGGGGGTCACAGATACGCAGTATTTT

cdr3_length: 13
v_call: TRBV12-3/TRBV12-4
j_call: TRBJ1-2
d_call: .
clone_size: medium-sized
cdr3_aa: CASSLVYGQGYTF
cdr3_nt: TGTGCCAGCAGTTTAGTTTATGGGCAGGGCTACACCTTC

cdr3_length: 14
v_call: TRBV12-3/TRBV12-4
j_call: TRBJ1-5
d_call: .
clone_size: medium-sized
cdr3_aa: CASSLRPLNQPQHF
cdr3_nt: TGTGCCAGCAGTTTACGGCCACTAAATCAGCCCCAGCATTTT

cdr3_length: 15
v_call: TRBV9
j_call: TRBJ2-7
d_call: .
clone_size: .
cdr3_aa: CASSKADRAGDEQYF
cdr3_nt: TGTGCCAGCAGCAAAGCTGACAGGGCGGGGGACGAGCAGTACTTC

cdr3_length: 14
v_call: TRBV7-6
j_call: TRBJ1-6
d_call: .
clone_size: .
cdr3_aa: CASSLDVGGSPLHF
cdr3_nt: TGTGCCAGCAGCTTAGACGTGGGGGGTTCACCCCTCCACTTT

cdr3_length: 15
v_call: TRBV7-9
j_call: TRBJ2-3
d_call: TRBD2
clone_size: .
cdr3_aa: CASSFEGLAIGTQYF
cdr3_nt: TGTGCCAGCAGCTTTGAGGGACTAGCGATCGGTACGCAGTATTTT

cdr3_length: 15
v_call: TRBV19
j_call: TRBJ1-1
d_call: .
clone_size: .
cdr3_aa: CASSNRRGANTEAFF
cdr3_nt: TGTGCCAGTAGCAACCGACGTGGGGCGAACACTGAAGCTTTCTTT

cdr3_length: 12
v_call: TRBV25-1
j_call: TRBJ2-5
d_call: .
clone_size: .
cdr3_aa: CASNPPGETQYF
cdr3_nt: TGTGCCAGCAACCCCCCCGGTGAGACCCAGTACTTC

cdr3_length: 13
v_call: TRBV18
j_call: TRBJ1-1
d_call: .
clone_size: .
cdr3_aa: CASSPGVGTEAFF
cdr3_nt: TGTGCCAGCTCACCAGGGGTAGGCACTGAAGCTTTCTTT

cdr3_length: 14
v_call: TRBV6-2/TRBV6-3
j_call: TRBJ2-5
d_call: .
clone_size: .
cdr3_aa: CASSYSEISETQYF
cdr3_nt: TGTGCCAGCAGTTACTCGGAGATCTCGGAGACCCAGTACTTC

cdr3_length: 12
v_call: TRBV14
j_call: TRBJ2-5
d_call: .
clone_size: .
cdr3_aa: CASSRSWTGQHF
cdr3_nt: TGTGCCAGCAGCCGATCATGGACCGGGCAGCACTTC

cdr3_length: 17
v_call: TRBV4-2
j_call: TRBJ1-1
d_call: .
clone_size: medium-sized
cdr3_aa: CASSQDRQGVWKAEAFF
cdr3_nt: TGTGCCAGCAGCCAAGATCGGCAGGGAGTATGGAAAGCTGAAGCTTTCTTT

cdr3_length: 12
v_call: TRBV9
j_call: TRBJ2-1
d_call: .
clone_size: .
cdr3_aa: CASSALGSEQFF
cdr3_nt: TGTGCCAGCAGCGCCTTAGGGAGTGAGCAGTTCTTC

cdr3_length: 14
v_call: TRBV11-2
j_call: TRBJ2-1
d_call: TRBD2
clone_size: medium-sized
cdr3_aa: CASLGGGAYNEQFF
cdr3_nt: TGTGCCAGCTTGGGCGGGGGGGCGTACAATGAGCAGTTCTTC

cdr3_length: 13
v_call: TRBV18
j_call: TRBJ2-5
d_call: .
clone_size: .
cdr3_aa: CASSPRTKETQYF
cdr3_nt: TGTGCCAGCTCACCAAGGACCAAGGAGACCCAGTACTTC

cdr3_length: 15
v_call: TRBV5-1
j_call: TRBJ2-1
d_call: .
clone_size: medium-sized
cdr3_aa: CASSVGGTDYNEQFF
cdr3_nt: TGCGCCAGCAGCGTTGGAGGGACAGACTACAATGAGCAGTTCTTC

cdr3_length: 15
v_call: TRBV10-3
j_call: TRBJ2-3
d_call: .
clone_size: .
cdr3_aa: CAISDPGTRTDTQYF
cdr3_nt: TGTGCCATCAGTGACCCCGGGACCCGAACAGATACGCAGTATTTT

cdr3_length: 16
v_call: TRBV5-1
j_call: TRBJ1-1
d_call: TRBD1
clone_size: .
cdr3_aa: CASSWSGQGGNTEAFF
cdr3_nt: TGCGCCAGCAGCTGGTCCGGACAGGGGGGGAACACTGAAGCTTTCTTT

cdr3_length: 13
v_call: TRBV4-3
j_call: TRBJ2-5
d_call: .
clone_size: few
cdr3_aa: CASSRGQQETQYF
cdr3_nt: TGCGCCAGCAGCCGCGGGCAGCAAGAGACCCAGTACTTC

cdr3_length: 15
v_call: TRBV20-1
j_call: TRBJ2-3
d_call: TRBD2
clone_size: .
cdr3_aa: CSARGRGVSTDTQYF
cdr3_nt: TGCAGTGCTAGAGGCCGGGGGGTGAGCACAGATACGCAGTATTTT

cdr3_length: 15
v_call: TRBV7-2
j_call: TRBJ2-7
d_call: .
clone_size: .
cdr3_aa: CASSLEVQATYEQYF
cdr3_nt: TGTGCCAGCAGCTTAGAGGTCCAGGCCACCTACGAGCAGTACTTC

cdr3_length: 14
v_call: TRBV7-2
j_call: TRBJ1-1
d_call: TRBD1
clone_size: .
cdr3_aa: CASSRRTGGEEAFF
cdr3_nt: TGTGCCAGCAGCCGGAGGACAGGGGGAGAAGAAGCTTTCTTT

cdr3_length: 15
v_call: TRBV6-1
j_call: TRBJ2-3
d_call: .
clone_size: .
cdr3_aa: CASRPPGRRTDTQYF
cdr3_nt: TGTGCCAGCAGGCCCCCGGGACGTCGCACAGATACGCAGTATTTT

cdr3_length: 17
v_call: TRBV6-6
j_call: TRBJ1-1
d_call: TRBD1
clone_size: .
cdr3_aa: CASSSRDRGGRNTEAFF
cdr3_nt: TGTGCCAGCAGTTCTCGGGACAGGGGTGGGAGGAACACTGAAGCTTTCTTT

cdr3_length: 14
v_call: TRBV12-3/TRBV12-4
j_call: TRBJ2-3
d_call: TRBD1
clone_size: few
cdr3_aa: CASKPGQHTDTQYF
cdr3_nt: TGTGCCAGTAAGCCGGGACAGCACACAGATACGCAGTATTTT

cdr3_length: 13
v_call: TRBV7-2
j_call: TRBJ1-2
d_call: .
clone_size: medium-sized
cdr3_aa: CASSFPTGLGYTF
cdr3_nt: TGTGCCAGCAGCTTCCCGACCGGGCTGGGCTACACCTTC

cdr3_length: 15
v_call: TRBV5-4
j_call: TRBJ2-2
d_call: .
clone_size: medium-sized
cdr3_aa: CASSLVYGGTGELFF
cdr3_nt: TGTGCCAGCAGCTTGGTATACGGGGGCACCGGGGAGCTGTTTTTT

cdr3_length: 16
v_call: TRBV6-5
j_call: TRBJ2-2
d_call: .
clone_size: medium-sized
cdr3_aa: CASSIGGGLNTGELFF
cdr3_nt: TGTGCCAGCAGTATAGGGGGGGGCCTCAACACCGGGGAGCTGTTTTTT

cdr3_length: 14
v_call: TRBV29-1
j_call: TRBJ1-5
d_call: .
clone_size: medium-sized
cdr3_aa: CSVRDPGEDQPQHF
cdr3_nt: TGCAGCGTCCGGGACCCCGGGGAGGATCAGCCCCAGCATTTT

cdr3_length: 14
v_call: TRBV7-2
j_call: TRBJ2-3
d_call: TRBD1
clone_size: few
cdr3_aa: CASSPDRNTDTQYF
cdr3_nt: TGTGCCAGCAGCCCGGACAGGAACACAGATACGCAGTATTTT

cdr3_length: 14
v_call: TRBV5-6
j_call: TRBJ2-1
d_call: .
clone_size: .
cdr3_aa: CASSLVGSGSYPFF
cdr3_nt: .

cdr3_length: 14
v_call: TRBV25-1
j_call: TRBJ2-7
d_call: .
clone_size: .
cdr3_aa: CASSLTGLIYEQYF
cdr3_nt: TGTGCCAGCAGTCTGACAGGTTTGATATACGAGCAGTACTTC

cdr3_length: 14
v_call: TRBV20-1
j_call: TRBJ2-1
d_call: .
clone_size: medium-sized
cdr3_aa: CSAKLQGSYNEQFF
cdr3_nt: TGCAGTGCTAAACTCCAGGGTTCCTACAATGAGCAGTTCTTC

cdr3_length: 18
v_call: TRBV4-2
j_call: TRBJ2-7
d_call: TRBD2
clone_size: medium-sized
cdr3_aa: CASSRSGGASGGSYEQYF
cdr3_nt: TGTGCCAGCAGCCGGAGCGGGGGGGCTAGCGGGGGGTCTTACGAGCAGTACTTC

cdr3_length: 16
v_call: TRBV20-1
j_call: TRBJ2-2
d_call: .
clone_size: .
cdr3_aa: CSAAKGTGPGTGELFF
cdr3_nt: TGCAGTGCTGCAAAAGGGACGGGCCCGGGCACCGGGGAGCTGTTTTTT

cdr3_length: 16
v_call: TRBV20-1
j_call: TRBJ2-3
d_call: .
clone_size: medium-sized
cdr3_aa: CSASGSGRGRIDTQYF
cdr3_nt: TGCAGTGCTAGCGGATCGGGGCGGGGGCGAATAGATACGCAGTATTTT

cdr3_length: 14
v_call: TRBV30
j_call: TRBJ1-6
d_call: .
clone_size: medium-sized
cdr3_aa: CAWSVAGAYSPLHF
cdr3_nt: TGTGCCTGGAGTGTGGCAGGGGCGTATTCACCCCTCCACTTT